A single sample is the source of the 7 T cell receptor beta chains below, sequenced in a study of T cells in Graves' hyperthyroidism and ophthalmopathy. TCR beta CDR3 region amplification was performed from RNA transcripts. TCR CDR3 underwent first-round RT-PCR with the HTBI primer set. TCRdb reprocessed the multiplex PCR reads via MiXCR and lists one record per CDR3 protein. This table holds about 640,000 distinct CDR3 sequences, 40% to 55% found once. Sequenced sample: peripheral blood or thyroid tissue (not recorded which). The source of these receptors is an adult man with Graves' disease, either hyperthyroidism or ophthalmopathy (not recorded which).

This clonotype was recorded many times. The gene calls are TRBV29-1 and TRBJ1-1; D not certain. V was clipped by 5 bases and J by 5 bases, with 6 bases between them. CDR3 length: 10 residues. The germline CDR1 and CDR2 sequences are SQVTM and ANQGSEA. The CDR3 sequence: CSVLGTEAFF. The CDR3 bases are TGCAGCGTTCTCGGAACTGAAGCTTTCTTT.

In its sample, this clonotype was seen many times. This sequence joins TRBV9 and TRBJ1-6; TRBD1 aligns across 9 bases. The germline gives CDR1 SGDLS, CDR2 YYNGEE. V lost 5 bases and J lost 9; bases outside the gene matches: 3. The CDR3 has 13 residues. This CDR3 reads CASSGTGSSPLHF. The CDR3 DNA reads TGTGCCAGCAGTGGGACAGGGAGTTCACCCCTCCACTTT.

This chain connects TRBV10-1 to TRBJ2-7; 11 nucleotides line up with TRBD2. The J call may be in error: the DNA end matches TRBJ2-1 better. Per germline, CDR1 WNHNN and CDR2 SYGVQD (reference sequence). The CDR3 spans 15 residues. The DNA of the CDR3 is TGCGCCAGCAGTGGTACTAGCGGGGGTACAGGAGAGCAGTTCTTC. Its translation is CASSGTSGGTGEQFF.

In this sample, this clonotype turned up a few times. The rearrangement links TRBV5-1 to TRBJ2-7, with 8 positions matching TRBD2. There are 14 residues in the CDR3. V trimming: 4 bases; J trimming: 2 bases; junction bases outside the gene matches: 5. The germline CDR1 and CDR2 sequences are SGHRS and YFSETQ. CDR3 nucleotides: TGCGCCAGCAGCCCCGGGGGGGACGCCTACGAGCAGTACTTC. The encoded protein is CASSPGGDAYEQYF.

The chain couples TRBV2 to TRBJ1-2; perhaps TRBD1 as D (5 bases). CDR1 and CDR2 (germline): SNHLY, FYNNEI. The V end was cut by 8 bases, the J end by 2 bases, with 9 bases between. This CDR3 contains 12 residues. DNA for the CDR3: TGTGCCAGCCTTGACAGAAACTATGGCTACACCTTC. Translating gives CASLDRNYGYTF. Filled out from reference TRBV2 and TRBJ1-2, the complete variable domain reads EPEVTQTPSHQVTQMGQEVILRCVPISNHLYFYWYRQILGQKVEFLVSFYNNEISEKSEIFDDQFSVERPDGSNFTLKIRSTKLEDSAMYFCASLDRNYGYTFGSGTRLTVV.

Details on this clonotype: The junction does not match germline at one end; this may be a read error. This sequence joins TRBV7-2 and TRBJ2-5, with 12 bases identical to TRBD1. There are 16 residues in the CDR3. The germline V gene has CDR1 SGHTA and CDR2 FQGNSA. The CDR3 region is CASSPGQGAPEETQYF. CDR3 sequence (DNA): TGCGCCAGCAGCCCGGGACAGGGGGCGCCTGAAGAGACCCAGTACTTC. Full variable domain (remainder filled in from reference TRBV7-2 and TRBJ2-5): GAGVSQSPSNKVTEKGKDVELRCDPISGHTALYWYRQSLGQGLEFLIYFQGNSAPDKSGLPSDRFSAERTGGSVSTLTIQRTQQEDSAVYLCASSPGQGAPEETQYFGPGTRLLVL.

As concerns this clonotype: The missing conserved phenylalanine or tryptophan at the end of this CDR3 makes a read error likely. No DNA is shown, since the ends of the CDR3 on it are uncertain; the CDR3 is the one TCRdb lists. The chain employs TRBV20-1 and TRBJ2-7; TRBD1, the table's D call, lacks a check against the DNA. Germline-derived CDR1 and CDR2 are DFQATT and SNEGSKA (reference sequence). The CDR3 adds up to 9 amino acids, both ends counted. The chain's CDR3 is CSAQWGGNT.